This entry concerns a single T cell receptor (beta chain). Its antigen remains unidentified. This entry is derived from a study of long-term antiretroviral therapy in people with HIV. Study outcomes and limitations: Repertoires in HIV (unlike those of controls) had narrower CDR3 length ranges.

Sequencing used immunoSEQ v3.0 at survey level. Assay: immunoSEQ multiplex PCR; the TCRdb copy retains only in-frame clones and omits some. This sample yields roughly 20,000 clones, of which more than 70% are seen a single time; 3.5% belongs to the top ten. Only United States sites treated participants with HIV. Sequenced material: unsorted PBMCs, taken 2.3 years after starting antiretroviral therapy. The TCR originated in a man between 60 and 70 years old with HIV.

CDR3: CASSRTGSLLSSYNSPLHF. The CDR3 DNA reads as TGCGCCAGCAGCCGCACCGGGTCCCTCCTGAGCTCCTATAATTCACCCCTCCACTTT. The chain couples TRBV5-1 to TRBJ1-6, with D hard to call. The length of the CDR3 is 19 residues. V was trimmed by 4 bases and J by 0 bases, leaving 20 bases between them. The germline V gene encodes CDR1 SGHRS and CDR2 YFSETQ.